These T cell receptor beta chains were read from a single sample in a study of shared clonotypes between healthy human individuals. Some clones are missing from TCRdb's copy, which holds only in-frame ones; the method was immunoSEQ multiplex PCR. The sample yields around 1,900,000 clones, just over 90% seen once. Sequencing input: naive CD8+ T cells from PBMCs. These receptors all come from a man aged 18 to 29 in good health. Some clones in this sample may be carry-over from other donors' samples. The CDR3 runs from the conserved cysteine through the conserved F or W. The order of the fields is J gene, clone size, D gene, V gene, CDR3 DNA, CDR3 protein. D genes are given only for firm matches. Part of the rows lack a size; the others show once, few, many or a class for expanded clones.

TRBJ2-1 - TRBD1 TRBV6-6 TGTGCCAGCAGTTACCACGACAGGGGGCCTTTAAATGAGCAGTTCTTC CASSYHDRGPLNEQFF
TRBJ1-1 - - TRBV19 TGTGCCAGTAGTATTATGCTGGACAGTGAGAACACTGAAGCTTTCTTT CASSIMLDSENTEAFF
TRBJ2-1 - - TRBV2 TGTGCCAGCAGTGAAGCGGGCCAGGTACAGGCCAATGAGCAGTTCTTC CASSEAGQVQANEQFF
TRBJ2-1 - - TRBV5-8 TGTGCCAGCAGCTTGGCCGGTTCGAGGGAGATATTCTACAATGAGCAGTTCTTC CASSLAGSREIFYNEQFF
TRBJ2-2 - TRBD1 TRBV5-1 TGCGCCAGCAGCCTCCTCCCGGGACAGGGGTCCGGCACCGGGGAGCTGTTTTTT CASSLLPGQGSGTGELFF
TRBJ2-7 - - TRBV19 TGTGCCAGTTCTTGCGAGCAGTACTTC CASSCEQYF
TRBJ2-1 - - TRBV11-2 TGTGCCAGCAGCTTAGAAAGGGATGAGCAGTTCTTC CASSLERDEQFF
TRBJ1-1 - - TRBV19 TGTGCCAGTAGTATAGCTCACAGGGCTGAAGCTTTCTTT CASSIAHRAEAFF
TRBJ1-2 once - TRBV30 TGTGCCTGGAGTGTACCTGTAAGACAGATTCCTCGAATAAACTATGGCTACACCTTC CAWSVPVRQIPRINYGYTF
TRBJ2-3 - - TRBV9 TGTGCCAGCAGCGTAGGGGCAGCGATCACAGATACGCAGTATTTT CASSVGAAITDTQYF
TRBJ2-7 - - TRBV28 TGTGCCAGCAGTCCCAGACCCTACGAGCAGTACTTC CASSPRPYEQYF
TRBJ2-7 once - TRBV2 TGTGCCAGCAGTGGTAGGAAATACGAGCAGTACTTC CASSGRKYEQYF
TRBJ1-4 - - TRBV15 TGTGCCACCAGCAGAGAAGGGCAGATCACTAATGAAAAACTGTTTTTT CATSREGQITNEKLFF
TRBJ2-1 once TRBD2 TRBV7-3 TGTGCCAGCAGCCCTAGCGGGGGGTACAATGAGCAGTTCTTC CASSPSGGYNEQFF
TRBJ2-1 - - TRBV29-1 TGCAGCGTGGACACAGGGCACTCCTACAATGAGCAGTTCTTC CSVDTGHSYNEQFF
TRBJ2-7 - - TRBV5-4 TGTGCCAGCAGCTTGGGTTGGCTGGGAGTCGAGCAGTACTTC CASSLGWLGVEQYF
TRBJ2-2 once TRBD2 TRBV7-3 TGTGCCAGCAGCTTAACTGCACTAGCGGGAGACACCGGGGAGCTGTTTTTT CASSLTALAGDTGELFF
TRBJ2-1 - - TRBV19 TGTGCCAGTAGTTTCCCAGGAACGTACAATGAGCAGTTCTTC CASSFPGTYNEQFF
TRBJ2-2 - - TRBV4-1 TGCGCCAGCAGCCAAGACCACAGGGGGGGCGACACCGGGGAGCTGTTTTTT CASSQDHRGGDTGELFF
TRBJ1-4 - - TRBV10-3 TGTGCCATCAGTGACTCCAGACGGCCCCTACTAGCAACTAATGAAAAACTGTTTTTT CAISDSRRPLLATNEKLFF
TRBJ2-2 once - TRBV2 TGTGCCAGCAGTGAAAGGGGTGCTAGCATCACCGGGGAGCTGTTTTTT CASSERGASITGELFF
TRBJ2-2 - - TRBV5-1 TGCGCCAGCAGCTTGGGCAGGAGCTACACCGGGGAGCTGTTTTTT CASSLGRSYTGELFF
TRBJ2-1 - TRBD2 TRBV9 TGTGCCAGCAGCGTTGGACTAGTCTACAATGAGCAGTTCTTC CASSVGLVYNEQFF
TRBJ2-1 - TRBD2 TRBV2 TGTGCCAGCAGTGAAAAGGGACTAGGGTCCTACAATGAGCAGTTCTTC CASSEKGLGSYNEQFF
TRBJ2-6 - - TRBV19 TGTGCCAGCCTCCCTTTCGGGGCCAACGTCCTGACTTTC CASLPFGANVLTF
TRBJ2-1 once - TRBV4-3 TGCGCCAGCAGCCGGGGCCTTCCCAATGAGCAGTTCTTC CASSRGLPNEQFF
TRBJ1-1 - - TRBV4-1 TGCGCCAGCAGCCAAGCGAACGGGGTTTCGGGGGCTTTCTTT CASSQANGVSGAFF
TRBJ2-7 - TRBD1 TRBV7-9 TGTGCCAGCAGCTTCGCCGCGGACAGGAGCTCCTACGAGCAGTACTTC CASSFAADRSSYEQYF
TRBJ2-3 - TRBD2 TRBV7-9 TGTGCCAGCAGCTTAGCGCAACTAGCGGGTATCACAGATACGCAGTATTTT CASSLAQLAGITDTQYF
TRBJ2-7 - - TRBV7-9 TGTGCCAGCAGCTTATTACTACTGGGCTCCTACGAGCAGTACTTC CASSLLLLGSYEQYF
TRBJ2-1 - TRBD2 TRBV7-8 TGTGCCAGCAGCCTTTGGGCTAGCGGGGTTTACAATGAGCAGTTCTTC CASSLWASGVYNEQFF
TRBJ2-1 - - TRBV9 TGTGCCAGCAGCGTAGCCAGGGCTAGATCCTACAATGAGCAGTTCTTC CASSVARARSYNEQFF
TRBJ2-3 - - TRBV30 TGTGCCTGGAGTGTTAAGCCGGCTAGCGAGGACACAGATACGCAGTATTTT CAWSVKPASEDTDTQYF
TRBJ1-1 - - TRBV4-1 TGCGCCAGCAGCCAAGGAGGGGGTTTGGGGACTGAAGCTTTCTTT CASSQGGGLGTEAFF
TRBJ2-3 - TRBD1 TRBV9 TGTGCCAGCAGCGCCGCTGGACAGGGGGCAGATACGCAGTATTTT CASSAAGQGADTQYF
TRBJ1-2 - TRBD1 TRBV19 TGTGCCAGTAGCTCCGGGACAGGGTCAAGTAACTATGGCTACACCTTC CASSSGTGSSNYGYTF
TRBJ2-6 - TRBD1 TRBV5-8 TGTGCCAGCAGCTTGGGCCCGCTTGACCAGGGGGAAACTGGGGCCAACGTCCTGACTTTC CASSLGPLDQGETGANVLTF
TRBJ2-7 - - TRBV5-1 TGCGCCAGCAGCCCGGGACCCGACTACGAGCAGTACTTC CASSPGPDYEQYF
TRBJ2-7 once - TRBV27 TGTGCCAGCGGATATAGCGGCTCCTACGAGCAGTACTTC CASGYSGSYEQYF
TRBJ2-7 - - TRBV5-8 TGTGCCAGCAGCACGATATTGGGCGGGGAGAGCTCCTACGAGCAGTACTTC CASSTILGGESSYEQYF
TRBJ1-1 - TRBD1 TRBV6-5 TGTGCCAGCAGTTACGGACAGGGGGTCACTGAAGCTTTCTTT CASSYGQGVTEAFF
TRBJ2-7 - TRBD1 TRBV7-8 TGTGCCAGCACCCCGCGGGGACAGGGGGCCTACGAGCAGTACTTC CASTPRGQGAYEQYF
TRBJ2-7 - TRBD1 TRBV6-5 TGTGCCAGCAGTTACTCAACAGGGGAGAACTACGAGCAGTACTTC CASSYSTGENYEQYF
TRBJ2-3 - TRBD2 TRBV15 TGTGCCACCAGCAGAGATTGGGCTAGCGGGTCTAGCACAGATACGCAGTATTTT CATSRDWASGSSTDTQYF
TRBJ2-4 - - TRBV7-9 TGTGCCAGCAGCTCCAGACTGATGACCCTAGCCAAAAACATTCAGTACTTC CASSSRLMTLAKNIQYF
TRBJ2-3 - - TRBV5-8 TGTGCCAGCAGCTTGACGAGGGGGTTTAGCACAGATACGCAGTATTTT CASSLTRGFSTDTQYF
TRBJ1-2 - - TRBV6-6 TGTGCCAGCAGTTACTCGACCGGGAACTATGGCTACACCTTC CASSYSTGNYGYTF
TRBJ2-1 once - TRBV6-5 TGTGCCAGCAGTTCCCTACCTGCTGGGGGCGATGAGCAGTTCTTC CASSSLPAGGDEQFF
TRBJ2-1 once - TRBV4-2 TGTGCCAGCAGCTACCGGGGAGAGGCGGAGTACAATGAGCAGTTCTTC CASSYRGEAEYNEQFF
TRBJ2-7 - - TRBV11-2 TGTGCCAGCAGCACGGCGGGGCAAAGACCCGCCTACGAGCAGTACTTC CASSTAGQRPAYEQYF
TRBJ2-7 - TRBD1 TRBV9 TGTGCCAGCAGCGTAAAGGACAGGGGCTACGAGCAGTACTTC CASSVKDRGYEQYF
TRBJ1-5 - TRBD1 TRBV18 TGTGCCAGCTCACCACAGGGGGCCAGTCAGCCCCAGCATTTT CASSPQGASQPQHF
TRBJ1-2 - - TRBV9 TGTGCCAGCAGCCCAAACAGACTTTCTAACTATGGCTACACCTTC CASSPNRLSNYGYTF
TRBJ2-1 once - TRBV5-1 TGCGCCAGCAGCTTGGCCGGGGCTAGTTGGGAGCAGTTCTTC CASSLAGASWEQFF
TRBJ1-5 - TRBD1 TRBV6-6 TGTGCCAGCACCAGACAGGGGGCTAACCAGCCCCAGCATTTT CASTRQGANQPQHF
TRBJ2-3 - - TRBV10-2 TGCGCCAGCTGCCTCTACAGGAGCACAGATACGCAGTATTTT CASCLYRSTDTQYF
TRBJ1-4 - - TRBV5-1 TGCGCCAGCAGCCCCCAGTGGGGGCCGAGGCCTAATGAAAAACTGTTTTTT CASSPQWGPRPNEKLFF